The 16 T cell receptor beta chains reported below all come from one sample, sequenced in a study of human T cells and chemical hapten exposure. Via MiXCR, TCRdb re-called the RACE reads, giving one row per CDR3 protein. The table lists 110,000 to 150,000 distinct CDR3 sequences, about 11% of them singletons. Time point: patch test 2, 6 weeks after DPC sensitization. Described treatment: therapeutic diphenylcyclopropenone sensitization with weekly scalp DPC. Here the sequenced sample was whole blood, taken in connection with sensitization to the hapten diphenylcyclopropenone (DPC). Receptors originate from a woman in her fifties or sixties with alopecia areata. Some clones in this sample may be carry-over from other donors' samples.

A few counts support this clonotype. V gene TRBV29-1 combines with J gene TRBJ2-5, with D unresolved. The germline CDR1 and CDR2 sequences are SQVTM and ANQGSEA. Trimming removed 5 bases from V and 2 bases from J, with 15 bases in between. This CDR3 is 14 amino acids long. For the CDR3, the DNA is TGCAGCGTTTCACTCGCAGGCGGTCAAGAGACCCAGTACTTC. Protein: CSVSLAGGQETQYF. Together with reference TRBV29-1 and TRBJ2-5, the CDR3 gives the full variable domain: SAVISQKPSRDICQRGTSLTIQCQVDSQVTMMFWYRQQPGQSLTLIATANQGSEATYESGFVIDKFPISRPNLTFSTLTVSNMSPEDSSIYLCSVSLAGGQETQYFGPGTRLLVL.

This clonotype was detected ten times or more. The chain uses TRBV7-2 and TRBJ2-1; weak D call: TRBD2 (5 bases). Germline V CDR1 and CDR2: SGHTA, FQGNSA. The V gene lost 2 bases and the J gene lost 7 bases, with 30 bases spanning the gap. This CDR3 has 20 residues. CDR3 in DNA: TGTGCCAGCAGCTTATCCCCTATGGCGCGAGCCAGTTCCTGGAGGAATGAGCAGTTCTTC. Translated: CASSLSPMARASSWRNEQFF.

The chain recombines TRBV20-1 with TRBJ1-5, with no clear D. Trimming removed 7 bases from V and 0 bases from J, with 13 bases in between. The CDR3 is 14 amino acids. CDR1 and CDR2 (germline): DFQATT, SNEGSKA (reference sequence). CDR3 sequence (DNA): TGCAGTGTCCCGAAAGGTTCTAGCAATCAGCCCCAGCATTTT. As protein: CSVPKGSSNQPQHF.

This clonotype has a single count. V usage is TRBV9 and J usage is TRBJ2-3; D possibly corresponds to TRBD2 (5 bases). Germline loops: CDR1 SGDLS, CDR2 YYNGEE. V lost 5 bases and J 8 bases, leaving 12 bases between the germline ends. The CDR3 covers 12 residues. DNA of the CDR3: TGTGCCAGCAGTACTCTCGAGGGTACGCAGTATTTT. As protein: CASSTLEGTQYF.

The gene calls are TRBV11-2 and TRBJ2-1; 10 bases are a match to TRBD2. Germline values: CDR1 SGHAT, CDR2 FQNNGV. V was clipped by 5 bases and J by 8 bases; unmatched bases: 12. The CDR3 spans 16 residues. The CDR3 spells CASSTRLAGSLDEQFF. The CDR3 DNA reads TGTGCCAGCAGCACCCGACTAGCGGGTTCCTTGGATGAGCAGTTCTTC.

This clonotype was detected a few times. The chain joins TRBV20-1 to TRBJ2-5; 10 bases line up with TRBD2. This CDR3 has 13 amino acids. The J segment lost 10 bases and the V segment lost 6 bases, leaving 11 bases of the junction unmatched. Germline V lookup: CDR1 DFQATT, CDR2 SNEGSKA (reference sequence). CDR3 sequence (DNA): TGCAGTGCCCGAGGACTAGCGGCAATGGGCCAGTACTTC. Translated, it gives CSARGLAAMGQYF.

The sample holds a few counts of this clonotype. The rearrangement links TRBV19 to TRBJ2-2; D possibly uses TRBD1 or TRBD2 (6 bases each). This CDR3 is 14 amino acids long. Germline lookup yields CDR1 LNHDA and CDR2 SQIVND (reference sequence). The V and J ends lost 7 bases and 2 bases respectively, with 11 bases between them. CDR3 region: CASMGGVNTGELFF. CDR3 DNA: TGTGCCAGTATGGGGGGCGTAAACACCGGGGAGCTGTTTTTT. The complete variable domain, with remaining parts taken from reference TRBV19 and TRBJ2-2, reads DGGITQSPKYLFRKEGQNVTLSCEQNLNHDAMYWYRQDPGQGLRLIYYSQIVNDFQKGDIAEGYSVSREKKESFPLTVTSAQKNPTAFYLCASMGGVNTGELFFGEGSRLTVL.

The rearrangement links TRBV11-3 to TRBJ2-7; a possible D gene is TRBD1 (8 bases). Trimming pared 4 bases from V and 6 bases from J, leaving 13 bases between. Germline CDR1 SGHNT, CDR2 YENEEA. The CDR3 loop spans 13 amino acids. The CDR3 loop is CASSSHRGGEQYF. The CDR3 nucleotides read TGTGCCAGCAGCTCACACAGGGGGGGCGAGCAGTACTTC.

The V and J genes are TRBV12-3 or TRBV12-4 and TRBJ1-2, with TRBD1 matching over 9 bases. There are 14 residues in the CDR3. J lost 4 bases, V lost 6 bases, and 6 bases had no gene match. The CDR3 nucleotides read TGTGCCAGCAGCCCCGGACAGGGGATCTATGGCTACACCTTC. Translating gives CASSPGQGIYGYTF.

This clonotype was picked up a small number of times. In DNA form, the CDR3 reads TGTGCCAGCAGCTCCACCCAAGGCGAGCAGTACTTC. This sequence encodes CASSSTQGEQYF. The chain recombines TRBV7-2 with TRBJ2-7; D is ambiguous. V lost 4 bases and J 6 bases, leaving 10 bases between the germline ends. Germline-derived CDR1 and CDR2 are SGHTA and FQGNSA. The CDR3 is 12 amino acids.

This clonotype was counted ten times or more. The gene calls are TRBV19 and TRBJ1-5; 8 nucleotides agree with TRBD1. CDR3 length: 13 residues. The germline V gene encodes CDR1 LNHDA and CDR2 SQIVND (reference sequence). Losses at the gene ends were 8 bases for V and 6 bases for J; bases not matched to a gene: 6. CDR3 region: CASSQGAGQPQHF. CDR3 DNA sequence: TGTGCCAGTTCTCAGGGGGCTGGTCAGCCCCAGCATTTT.

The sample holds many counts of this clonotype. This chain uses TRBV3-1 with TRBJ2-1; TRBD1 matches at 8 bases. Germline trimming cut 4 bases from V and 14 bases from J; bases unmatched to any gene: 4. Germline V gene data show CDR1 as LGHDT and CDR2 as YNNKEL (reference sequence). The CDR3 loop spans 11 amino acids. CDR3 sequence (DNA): TGTGCCAGCAGCCGCGGGACAGGAGAGTTCTTC. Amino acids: CASSRGTGEFF.

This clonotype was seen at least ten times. CDR3 residues: CAIRAGGPRETQYF. As DNA, the CDR3 is TGTGCCATCAGAGCGGGAGGGCCTAGGGAGACCCAGTACTTC. The chain links TRBV10-3 to TRBJ2-5, with 10 positions matching TRBD2. The CDR3 sequence is 14 residues long. Trimming took 6 bases from V and 5 from J; bases not matched to a gene: 6. Germline lookup yields CDR1 ENHRY and CDR2 SYGVKD.

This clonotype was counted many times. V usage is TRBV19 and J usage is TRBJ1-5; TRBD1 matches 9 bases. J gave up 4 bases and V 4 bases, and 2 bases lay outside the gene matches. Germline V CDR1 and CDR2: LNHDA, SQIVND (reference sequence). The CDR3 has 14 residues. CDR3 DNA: TGTGCCAGTAGTACTGGACAGGGGAATCAGCCCCAGCATTTT. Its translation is CASSTGQGNQPQHF. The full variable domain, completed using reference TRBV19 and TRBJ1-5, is DGGITQSPKYLFRKEGQNVTLSCEQNLNHDAMYWYRQDPGQGLRLIYYSQIVNDFQKGDIAEGYSVSREKKESFPLTVTSAQKNPTAFYLCASSTGQGNQPQHFGDGTRLSIL.

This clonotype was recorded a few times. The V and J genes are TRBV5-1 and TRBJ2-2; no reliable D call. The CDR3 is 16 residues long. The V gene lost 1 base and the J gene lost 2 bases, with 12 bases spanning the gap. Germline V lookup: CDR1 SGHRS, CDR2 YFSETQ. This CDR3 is CASSLRAEPNTGELFF. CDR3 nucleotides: TGCGCCAGCAGCTTGCGGGCCGAGCCCAACACCGGGGAGCTGTTTTTT.

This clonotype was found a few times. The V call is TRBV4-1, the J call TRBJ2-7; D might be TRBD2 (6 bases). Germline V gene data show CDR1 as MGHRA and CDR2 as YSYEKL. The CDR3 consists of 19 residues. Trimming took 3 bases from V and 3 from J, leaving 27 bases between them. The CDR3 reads CASSQMTVPAGTADYEQYF. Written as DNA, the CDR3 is TGCGCCAGCAGCCAGATGACTGTTCCCGCCGGGACTGCAGACTACGAGCAGTACTTC.